Sequencing of this T cell receptor (beta chain) was carried out in a study of CXCR3-negative and CXCR3-positive naive CD8 T cells. Study findings and constraints: Naive cells with CXCR3 showed TRB CDR3s that were more hydrophobic than those in CXCR3-negative naive cells. Naive CXCR3-negative cells resembled naive CXCR3-positive cells in TRBV-TRBJ usage; memory cells differed. Surface CD5 matched across naive subsets, and TRB CDR3 properties served to infer TCR strength.

The CDR3 extends over 15 amino acids. The germline gives CDR1 SGHTA, CDR2 FQGNSA. Turning to this clonotype: Its target is unknown.

The study made its TRB cDNA libraries by 5' RACE, adding UMI labels. TCRdb reprocessed the 5' RACE reads, keeping one entry per CDR3 protein, no DNA. The listing contains about 24,000 distinct CDR3 sequences. This receptor was obtained from a human donor in good health. Some clones in this sample may be carry-over from other donors' samples. The J gene is TRBJ2-1, the V gene TRBV7-2; the D call of TRBD2 rests on TCRdb alone, since no DNA is present to check it. Sequenced sample: naive CXCR3- CD8+ T cells from blood. Documented subset: CD45RO-CCR7+CD27+CD95- naive CD8+ T cells lacking CXCR3 (TNR3-). This CDR3 reads CASGQSGGAGNEQFF.